Sequencing of this T cell receptor beta chain was carried out in a study of T cells in Graves' hyperthyroidism and ophthalmopathy. General study findings and limits: Model-based prediction identified ophthalmopathy a median approximately 6 months prior to its onset. From stable hyperthyroidism, ophthalmopathy was separated by a 13 V-J model.

What was amplified from RNA transcripts were TCR beta CDR3 regions. During a first-round RT-PCR of the TCR CDR3, the HTBI primer set was used. TCRdb re-analysed the multiplex PCR reads in MiXCR, keeping a single row per CDR3 protein. The sample has roughly 720,000 distinct CDR3 sequences, around 15% seen once; the top ten hold 15% to 17%. This clonotype was detected many times. Its antigen is unidentified. The CDR3 length is 16 residues. The V segment lost 2 bases and the J segment 1 base; nucleotides outside the gene matches: 5. Per germline, CDR1 MGHRA and CDR2 YSYEKL. The chain couples TRBV4-1 to TRBJ2-7; 10 bases map to TRBD2. This TCR derives from a man aged 50 to 60 with Graves' hyperthyroidism. Sequenced: blood. In nucleotides, the CDR3 is TGCGCCAGCAGCCAATTCCTAGCGGGAGCGTCCTACGAGCAGTACTTC. It encodes CASSQFLAGASYEQYF.